This T cell receptor (beta chain) was captured by sequencing in a study of graft-versus-host responses after intestinal transplantation. Per germline, CDR1 MDHEN and CDR2 SYDVKM. The length of the CDR3 is 12 residues. The V end lost 3 bases, the J end lost 1 base, and 3 bases lay between the germline ends. Repertoires were generated with immunoSEQ multiplex PCR, while TCRdb's copy carries only in-frame clones and drops some. The sample yields more than 70,000 clones, around 84% seen once. On this clone: Its specificity is unknown.

Study observations and caveats: Detection of GvH clones occurred in recipient marrow, and some had their first appearance in ileum or blood.

The sequence came from a human donor who received an intestinal transplant. Here the sequenced sample was unstimulated CD4+ T cells sorted from spleen or lymph node cells, taken before intestinal transplant. This chain uses TRBV28 with TRBJ1-1; D remains unclear. The DNA for the CDR3 is TGTGCCAGCAGTTTTAGGAACACTGAAGCTTTCTTT. Its protein product is CASSFRNTEAFF.